The 20 T cell receptor beta chains listed next were all sequenced from one sample in a study of CD8+CD57+ T cells in acquired aplastic anemia. Genomic DNA, serving as template, underwent TCR beta VDJ and CDR3 profiling. Using its own MiXCR run on the reads, TCRdb lists one record per CDR3 protein. The sample carries 40,000 to 45,000 distinct CDR3 sequences, roughly two thirds recorded once. Specimen: sorted CD4+, CD8+, or CD8+CD57+ T cells (not recorded which) from PBMCs. Source of these receptors: a human donor in good health, serving as a control.

CDR3 protein: CASSIGQGDHEQYF. The CDR3 nucleotides read TGTGCCAGCAGCATCGGACAGGGTGACCACGAGCAGTACTTC. J is TRBJ2-7 and V is TRBV7-2; 8 bases match TRBD1. V trimming: 5 bases; J trimming: 5 bases; junction bases outside the gene matches: 8. CDR3 size: 14 residues. Germline V gives CDR1 SGHTA, CDR2 FQGNSA.

The chain uses TRBV2 and TRBJ2-5; D uncertain. V was trimmed by 3 bases and J by 0 bases, leaving 8 bases between them. Germline-derived CDR1 and CDR2 are SNHLY and FYNNEI. The CDR3 consists of 14 residues. CDR3 sequence: CASSERIHQETQYF. The CDR3 nucleotides read TGTGCCAGCAGTGAGAGAATCCACCAAGAGACCCAGTACTTC.

The chain joins TRBV13 to TRBJ2-1; D uncertain. The V gene's germline CDR1 is PRHDT and CDR2 FYEKMQ (reference sequence). This CDR3 is built from 16 residues. V was clipped by 4 bases and J by 4 bases, with 17 bases between them. The CDR3 DNA reads TGTGCCAGCAGCTCGTCGGGTGACGGGCTATACAATGAGCAGTTCTTC. It specifies CASSSSGDGLYNEQFF.

The chain uses TRBV15 and TRBJ2-5; the D is unclear. V dropped 8 bases and J dropped 2 bases, with 6 bases sitting between them. In germline, CDR1 is LNHNV, CDR2 YYDKDF (reference sequence). This CDR3 has 11 amino acids. Here the CDR3 DNA reads TGTGCCACCCACGGACAAGAGACCCAGTACTTC. Translated: CATHGQETQYF.

This rearrangement joins TRBV20-1 to TRBJ1-6, with a tentative D call TRBD1 (6 bases). The CDR3 has 16 amino acids. Trimming removed 6 bases at V and 1 base at J, with 16 bases between. Germline-derived CDR1 and CDR2 are DFQATT and SNEGSKA (reference sequence). The CDR3 region is CSASDRRSSYNSPLHF. The CDR3 nucleotides read TGCAGTGCCTCGGACAGAAGGAGTTCCTATAATTCACCCCTCCACTTT.

In nucleotides, the CDR3 is TGTGCCAGCAGCGTAGGGGGACAGGGAGACAGCTATGGCTACACCTTC. Its translation is CASSVGGQGDSYGYTF. The rearrangement links TRBV11-2 to TRBJ1-2; 9 bases fit TRBD1. The CDR3 length is 16 residues. Germline V gene lookup returns CDR1 SGHAT and CDR2 FQNNGV. After removal of 5 bases from V and 4 bases from J, the junction contained 11 bases not matched to a gene.

The chain is built from TRBV29-1 and TRBJ1-2; 8 bases align to TRBD1. From germline, CDR1 is SQVTM and CDR2 ANQGSEA. Trimming removed 6 bases from V and 2 bases from J; junction bases left unmatched: 5. The length of the CDR3 is 13 residues. The chain's CDR3 is CSVGGQGNYGYTF. As DNA, the CDR3 is TGCAGCGTGGGAGGACAGGGAAACTATGGCTACACCTTC. Drawing the rest from reference TRBV29-1 and TRBJ1-2, the complete variable domain is SAVISQKPSRDICQRGTSLTIQCQVDSQVTMMFWYRQQPGQSLTLIATANQGSEATYESGFVIDKFPISRPNLTFSTLTVSNMSPEDSSIYLCSVGGQGNYGYTFGSGTRLTVV.

The chain combines TRBV19 with TRBJ1-2; weak D call: TRBD1 (5 bases). CDR1 is LNHDA, CDR2 SQIVND, per germline (reference sequence). V gave up 4 bases and J gave up 4 bases, with 7 bases separating them. The CDR3 has 12 residues. As DNA, the CDR3 is TGTGCCAGTAGTACGGGGCCCTATGGCTACACCTTC. Translation gives CASSTGPYGYTF.

This clonotype rates as medium-sized. This chain links TRBV10-3 with TRBJ1-1; D is ambiguous. CDR1 is ENHRY and CDR2 is SYGVKD in the germline V gene. The CDR3 sequence is 15 residues long. V was clipped by 0 bases and J by 0 bases, with 8 bases between them. The chain's CDR3 is CAISESQALNTEAFF. The DNA for the CDR3 is TGTGCCATCAGTGAGTCGCAGGCCTTGAACACTGAAGCTTTCTTT.

This clonotype occurred many times. The chain is built from TRBV6-5 and TRBJ1-4, with TRBD1 as a possible D gene (5 bases). CDR3 size: 18 residues. The ends were cut back, 0 bases at V and 5 bases at J, with 19 bases in the middle. CDR1 and CDR2 (germline): MNHEY, SVGAGI. The CDR3: CASSYSSRAILLNEKLFF. CDR3 coding DNA: TGTGCCAGCAGTTACTCGTCCAGGGCAATCTTACTGAATGAAAAACTGTTTTTT.

The chain joins TRBV24-1 to TRBJ1-5, with a tentative D call TRBD1 (6 bases). The CDR3 length is 15 residues. Trimming removed 10 bases from V and 3 bases from J, with 18 bases in between. The germline CDR1 and CDR2 sequences are KGHDR and SFDVKD. CDR3 DNA: TGTGCCACTAAAGACAGGACGCACCTCAATCAGCCCCAGCATTTT. Translated: CATKDRTHLNQPQHF.

The CDR3 nucleotides read TGTGCCACCAGCCGTGACAGGGTAGGATCACCCCTCCACTTT. This sequence encodes CATSRDRVGSPLHF. The chain uses TRBV15 and TRBJ1-6; 7 bases map to TRBD1. The CDR3 spans 14 residues. The J segment lost 10 bases and the V segment lost 5 bases, leaving 8 bases of the junction unmatched. Per the germline V gene, CDR1 is LNHNV and CDR2 is YYDKDF (reference sequence). The complete variable domain, with remaining parts taken from reference TRBV15 and TRBJ1-6, reads DAMVIQNPRYQVTQFGKPVTLSCSQTLNHNVMYWYQQKSSQAPKLLFHYYDKDFNNEADTPDNFQSRRPNTSFCFLDIRSPGLGDTAMYLCATSRDRVGSPLHFGNGTRLTVT.

CDR3 sequence reads: CAISDLQGSYEQYF. CDR3 coding DNA: TGTGCCATCAGTGACCTCCAGGGGAGCTACGAGCAGTACTTC. The chain joins TRBV10-3 to TRBJ2-7; a weak D match, TRBD1 (6 bases). CDR1 ENHRY and CDR2 SYGVKD come from the germline V gene. The CDR3 loop spans 14 amino acids. Trimming shortened V by 3 bases and J by 3 bases, and 12 bases separated the two germline ends.

The chain couples TRBV29-1 to TRBJ2-1, with D unresolved. Germline V gives CDR1 SQVTM, CDR2 ANQGSEA. Trimming shortened V by 7 bases and J by 0 bases, and 4 bases separated the two germline ends. This CDR3 region has 11 residues. The CDR3 protein is CSAPSYNEQFF. DNA of the CDR3: TGCAGCGCCCCCTCCTACAATGAGCAGTTCTTC.

The chain is built from TRBV20-1 and TRBJ2-7, with TRBD2 matching over 7 bases. Looked up from germline, CDR1 is DFQATT and CDR2 is SNEGSKA (reference sequence). This CDR3 spans 12 amino acids. After removal of 6 bases from V and 4 bases from J, the junction contained 6 bases not matched to a gene. This CDR3 is CSAGRDGYEQYF. The CDR3 DNA sequence: TGCAGTGCAGGGAGGGACGGGTACGAGCAGTACTTC.

The J gene is TRBJ1-3, the V gene TRBV9; D might be TRBD1 (6 bases). V was cut by 2 bases and J by 2 bases, with 11 bases left in between. Per germline, CDR1 SGDLS and CDR2 YYNGEE. The CDR3 sequence is 15 residues long. The CDR3: CASSVGGRTGNTIYF. DNA for the CDR3: TGTGCCAGCAGCGTGGGGGGCCGGACTGGAAACACCATATATTTT. Full variable domain (outside the CDR3, taken from reference TRBV9 and TRBJ1-3): DSGVTQTPKHLITATGQRVTLRCSPRSGDLSVYWYQQSLDQGLQFLIQYYNGEERAKGNILERFSAQQFPDLHSELNLSSLELGDSALYFCASSVGGRTGNTIYFGEGSWLTVV.

The chain carries TRBV2 and TRBJ1-6; 8 bases match TRBD1. CDR1 and CDR2 from the germline V gene are SNHLY and FYNNEI. CDR3 length: 16 amino acids. Losses at the gene ends were 6 bases for V and 4 bases for J; bases not matched to a gene: 8. CDR3 sequence (DNA): TGTGCCAGCAGGGCGGACAGGGAATCTTATAATTCACCCCTCCACTTT. The encoded protein is CASRADRESYNSPLHF.

The chain links TRBV19 to TRBJ1-5, with D possibly TRBD1 on 6 matching bases. The germline CDR1 and CDR2 sequences are LNHDA and SQIVND (reference sequence). CDR3 length: 13 residues. V lost 10 bases to trimming and J lost 5 bases, with 15 bases between them. The CDR3 loop is CATRGGGYQPQHF. In nucleotides, the CDR3 is TGTGCCACCAGGGGAGGGGGATATCAGCCCCAGCATTTT.

This chain links TRBV11-1 with TRBJ2-7; 8 bases are shared with TRBD1. Trimming at V came to 5 bases and at J to 3 bases, leaving 9 bases not matched to a gene. The CDR3 has 15 amino acids. Germline V gene data show CDR1 as SGHAT and CDR2 as FQDESV (reference sequence). CDR3 protein: CASSARDRTYYEQYF. CDR3 DNA: TGTGCCAGCAGCGCCCGGGACAGGACCTACTACGAGCAGTACTTC.

V gene TRBV19 combines with J gene TRBJ1-1, with TRBD1 identical over 10 bases. The CDR3 covers 14 residues. The ends lost 5 bases at V and 4 bases at J; junction bases unmatched: 4. Per the germline V gene, CDR1 is LNHDA and CDR2 is SQIVND (reference sequence). Here the CDR3 reads CASSRGQGPTEAFF. The CDR3 DNA sequence: TGTGCCAGTAGTCGGGGACAGGGGCCCACTGAAGCTTTCTTT.